A selection of T cell receptor beta chains follows, all from one sample in a study of Graves' ophthalmopathy and Graves' hyperthyroidism. One entry per CDR3 protein results from TCRdb running MiXCR on the multiplex PCR reads. The sample comprises around 1.1 million distinct CDR3 sequences, 35% to 40% of which are singletons, and 8.5% to 14% rests with the top ten. The sample comprised peripheral blood or thyroid tissue (not recorded which). These receptor sequences come from an adult man with Graves' hyperthyroidism. Both conserved end residues are trimmed from each CDR3. Only part of the rows carry a size: once, few, many, or a class if the clone is expanded.

j_call v_call clone_size cdr3_aa
TRBJ2-5 TRBV7-2 many ASSLGGGPETQY
TRBJ2-5 TRBV12-3/TRBV12-4 NA ASSFVSGSVRETQY
TRBJ2-7 TRBV7-9 once ASSSGPTGRNEQY
TRBJ1-2 TRBV6-6 NA ASYPGQANYGYT
TRBJ1-2 TRBV29-1 few SVANRLSST
TRBJ1-6 TRBV12-3/TRBV12-4 many ASSTSLDNSPLH
TRBJ2-7 TRBV5-1 few ASSPRNRRSYEQY
TRBJ2-5 TRBV30 few AWSETAQTQY
NA TRBV10-2 NA ASSGNRGGYGYT
TRBJ1-2 TRBV29-1 many SVDSGDYGYT
TRBJ2-7 TRBV10-2 once ASSAGLAGHNEQY
TRBJ1-4 TRBV12-3/TRBV12-4 NA ASSPRGGEWRRGEKLF
TRBJ2-2 TRBV7-2 many ASSLAWTGELF
TRBJ1-1 TRBV7-9 NA ASSLEGGLGAF
TRBJ2-5 TRBV9 NA ASSGQGAQRETQY
TRBJ2-7 TRBV7-2 many ASSADSFLYEQY
TRBJ1-2 TRBV25-1 NA ASVEGTGDYGYT
TRBJ1-1 TRBV12-3/TRBV12-4 NA ASSLPGGHTEAF
TRBJ1-5 TRBV5-5 once AWSDYRDLTQH
TRBJ2-7 TRBV10-3 NA AISASGASYEQY
TRBJ2-7 TRBV6-1 NA ATRSLAEQY
TRBJ1-6 TRBV6-1 many ASSVGQQTSPLH
TRBJ1-6 TRBV15 NA ATSSGEWPLH
TRBJ2-5 TRBV5-1 few ASSQGTGTQETQY
TRBJ1-1 TRBV29-1 NA SGGTGTGGTEAF
TRBJ1-5 TRBV20-1 NA SAWGQGRGVDQPQH
TRBJ2-6 TRBV5-1 NA ASSGGGQAFSLFSGANVLT
TRBJ2-5 TRBV9 few ASSLRASGEFQETQY
TRBJ2-5 TRBV11-2 NA ASSFKGDRVQQETQY
TRBJ1-5 TRBV7-8 once ASSAVRDPLAAPQH
TRBJ1-2 TRBV5-1 many ASRPAGRADGYT
TRBJ1-4 TRBV3-1 NA ASQGRWDEKLF
TRBJ1-5 TRBV6-5 once ASRRWDQPQH
TRBJ1-1 TRBV20-1 NA SARTGRVGDTEAF
TRBJ1-5 TRBV7-2 many ASSFGTGKNQPQH
TRBJ1-2 TRBV5-1 NA ASSSREGALGYT
TRBJ2-5 TRBV7-2 many ASSLGGGLETQY